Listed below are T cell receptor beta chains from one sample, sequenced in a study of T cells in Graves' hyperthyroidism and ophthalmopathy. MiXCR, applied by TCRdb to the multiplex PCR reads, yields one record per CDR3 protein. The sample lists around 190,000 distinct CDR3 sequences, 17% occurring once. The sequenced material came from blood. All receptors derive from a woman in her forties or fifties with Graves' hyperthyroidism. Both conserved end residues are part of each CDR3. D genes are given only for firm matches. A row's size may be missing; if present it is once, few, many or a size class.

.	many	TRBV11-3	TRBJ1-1	CASSRPGPEAFF	TGTGCCAGCAGTCGACCCGGGCCTGAAGCTTTCTTT
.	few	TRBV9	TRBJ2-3	CASSGDQSDTQYF	TGTGCCAGCAGCGGCGACCAGTCAGATACGCAGTATTTT
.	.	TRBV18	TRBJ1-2	CASSGPGGYGYTF	TGTGCCAGCTCGGGGCCGGGGGGCTATGGCTACACCTTC
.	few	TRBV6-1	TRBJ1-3	CASSGTIGNTIYF	TGTGCCAGCAGTGGGACAATTGGAAACACCATATATTTT
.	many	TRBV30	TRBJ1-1	CTWSWSNTEAFF	TGTACCTGGAGTTGGTCGAACACTGAAGCTTTCTTT
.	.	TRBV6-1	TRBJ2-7	CASSVPGVYEQYF	TGTGCCAGCAGTGTGCCTGGCGTCTACGAGCAGTACTTC
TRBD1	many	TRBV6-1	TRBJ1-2	CASSVSTGGFYGYTF	TGTGCCAGCAGTGTCTCTACAGGGGGCTTTTATGGCTACACCTTC
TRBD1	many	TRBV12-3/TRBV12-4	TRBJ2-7	CASIRQGAGYEQYF	TGTGCCAGCATTCGACAGGGGGCTGGCTACGAGCAGTACTTC
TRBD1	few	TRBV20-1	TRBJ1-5	CSASTGGENQPQHF	TGCAGTGCTTCTACAGGGGGTGAGAATCAGCCCCAGCATTTT
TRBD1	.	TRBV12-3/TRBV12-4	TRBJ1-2	CASRDRGSVYGYTF	TGTGCCAGCAGAGACAGGGGGTCGGTTTATGGCTACACCTTC
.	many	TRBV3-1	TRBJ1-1	CASSQGGSNFEAFF	TGTGCCAGCAGCCAAGGGGGGTCTAACTTTGAAGCTTTCTTT
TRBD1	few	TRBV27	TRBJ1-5	CASSLGTEGQPQHF	TGTGCCAGCAGTTTAGGGACAGAAGGGCAGCCCCAGCATTTT
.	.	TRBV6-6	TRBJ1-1	CASSYGGRMNTEAFF	TGTGCCAGCAGTTACGGTGGTCGCATGAACACTGAAGCTTTCTTT
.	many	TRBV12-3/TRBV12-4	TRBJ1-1	CASSLAKGRTEAFF	TGTGCCAGCAGTTTAGCAAAAGGGAGGACTGAAGCTTTCTTT
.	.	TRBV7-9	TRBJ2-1	CASSHGTNNEQFF	TGTGCCAGCAGCCACGGGACAAACAATGAGCAGTTCTTC
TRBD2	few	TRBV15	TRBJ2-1	CATSRESAGRPNEQFF	TGTGCCACCAGCAGAGAGTCAGCGGGACGGCCCAATGAGCAGTTCTTC
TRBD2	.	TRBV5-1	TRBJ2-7	CASSLDPGLAGANEQYF	TGCGCCAGCAGCCTGGATCCGGGACTAGCGGGAGCAAATGAGCAGTACTTC
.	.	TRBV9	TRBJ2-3	CASSVGGGNQPQYF	TGTGCCAGCAGCGTAGGTGGGGGCAACCAGCCCCAGTATTTT
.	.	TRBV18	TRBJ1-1	CASSPSYRRSAFF	TGTGCCAGCTCACCATCTTATCGGCGGTCGGCTTTCTTT
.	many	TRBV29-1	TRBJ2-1	CSVLGYNEQFF	TGCAGCGTACTGGGCTACAATGAGCAGTTCTTC
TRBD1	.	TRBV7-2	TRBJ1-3	CASSQYRGLEYF	TGTGCCAGCAGCCAGTACAGGGGGCTGGAATATTTT
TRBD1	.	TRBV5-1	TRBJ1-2	CASSISGQGASGYTF	TGCGCCAGCAGCATCTCGGGACAGGGGGCATCTGGCTACACCTTC
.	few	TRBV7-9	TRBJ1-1	CASSPPRGWGNTEAFF	TGTGCCAGCAGCCCCCCCCGGGGTTGGGGGAACACTGAAGCTTTCTTT
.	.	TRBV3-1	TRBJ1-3	CASSQARGVSGNTIYF	TGTGCCAGCAGCCAAGCCCGCGGTGTCTCTGGAAACACCATATATTTT
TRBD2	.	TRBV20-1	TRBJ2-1	CSARDYGGFVNEQFF	TGCAGTGCTAGAGATTACGGGGGGTTCGTAAATGAGCAGTTCTTC
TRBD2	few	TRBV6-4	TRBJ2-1	CASSDWTSGSIDEQFF	TGTGCCAGCAGTGACTGGACTAGCGGGAGTATTGATGAGCAGTTCTTC
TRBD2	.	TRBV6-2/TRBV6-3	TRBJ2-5	CASKTSGSLETQYF	TGTGCCAGCAAGACTAGCGGGAGTTTGGAGACCCAGTACTTC
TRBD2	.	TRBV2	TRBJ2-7	CASKAFTEREGAREQYF	TGTGCCAGCAAGGCTTTTACAGAGCGGGAGGGTGCTCGGGAGCAGTACTTC
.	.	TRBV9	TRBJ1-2	CASSVEHTRPQGLYGYTF	TGTGCCAGCAGCGTAGAGCACACTAGACCGCAGGGGCTCTATGGCTACACCTTC
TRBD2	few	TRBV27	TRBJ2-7	CASTPKAKASGRNSYEQYF	TGTGCCAGCACCCCAAAAGCAAAGGCTAGCGGGAGGAACTCCTACGAGCAGTACTTC
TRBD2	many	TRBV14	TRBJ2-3	CASSLRGLATTDTQYF	TGTGCCAGCAGCCTCAGGGGACTAGCCACCACAGATACGCAGTATTTT
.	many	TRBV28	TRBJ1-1	CASSLRRDLDTEAFF	TGTGCCAGCAGTTTGAGAAGGGACCTTGACACTGAAGCTTTCTTT
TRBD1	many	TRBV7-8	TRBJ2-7	CASSSARGQSSYEQYF	TGTGCCAGCAGCTCTGCCCGGGGACAGAGCTCCTACGAGCAGTACTTC
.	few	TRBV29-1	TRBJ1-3	CSVDKASSGNTIYF	TGCAGCGTTGATAAGGCCAGTTCTGGAAACACCATATATTTT
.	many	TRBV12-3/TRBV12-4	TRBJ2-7	CASSPTLWGDGSEQYF	TGTGCCAGCAGCCCCACCCTGTGGGGGGACGGCTCCGAGCAGTACTTC
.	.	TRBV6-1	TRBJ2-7	CASREFSYNEQYF	TGTGCCAGCAGGGAGTTTTCCTACAATGAGCAGTACTTC
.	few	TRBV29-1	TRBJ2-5	CSVEDGWAGSDLETQYF	TGCAGCGTTGAAGATGGGTGGGCAGGGAGCGATCTGGAGACCCAGTACTTC
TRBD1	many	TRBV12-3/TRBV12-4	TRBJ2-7	CASSRTGTGEYEQYF	TGTGCCAGCTCTCGAACCGGGACAGGGGAATACGAGCAGTACTTC
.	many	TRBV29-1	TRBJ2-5	CSADPASQETQYF	TGCAGCGCTGATCCGGCTAGCCAAGAGACCCAGTACTTC
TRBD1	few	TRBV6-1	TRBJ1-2	CASSDRADYGYTF	TGTGCCAGCAGCGACAGGGCCGACTATGGCTACACCTTC
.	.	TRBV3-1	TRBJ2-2	CASSQGAGRTGELFF	TGTGCCAGCAGCCAAGGAGCAGGGCGGACCGGGGAGCTGTTTTTT
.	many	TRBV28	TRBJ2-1	CASTIDSHSYNEQFF	TGTGCCAGCACCATTGACAGCCACTCCTACAATGAGCAGTTCTTC
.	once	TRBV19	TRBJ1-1	CASSSPRYRVKGTEAFF	TGTGCCAGTAGTAGCCCCCGTTACAGGGTGAAGGGCACTGAAGCTTTCTTT
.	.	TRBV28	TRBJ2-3	CASSSNTRPASTDTQYF	TGTGCCAGCAGTTCCAATACTAGACCAGCGAGCACAGATACGCAGTATTTT
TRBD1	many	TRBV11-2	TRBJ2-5	CASSRLQGVPGETQYF	TGTGCCAGCAGCCGACTCCAGGGGGTCCCGGGGGAGACCCAGTACTTC
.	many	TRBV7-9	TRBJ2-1	CASSLVGGRSSYNEQFF	TGTGCCAGCAGCTTAGTAGGGGGGAGGAGCTCCTACAATGAGCAGTTCTTC
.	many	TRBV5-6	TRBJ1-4	CASSFTPTVNEKLFF	TGTGCCAGCAGCTTTACCCCCACCGTTAATGAAAAACTGTTTTTT
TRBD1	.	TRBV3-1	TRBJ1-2	CASNSGTGNYGYTF	TGTGCCAGCAACTCCGGGACAGGGAACTATGGCTACACCTTC
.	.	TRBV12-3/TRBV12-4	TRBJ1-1	CASEDLNTEAFF	TGTGCCAGCGAGGACTTGAACACTGAAGCTTTCTTT
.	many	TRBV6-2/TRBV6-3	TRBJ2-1	CASTYSPPGGNEQFF	TGTGCCAGCACTTACAGCCCCCCCGGGGGCAATGAGCAGTTCTTC